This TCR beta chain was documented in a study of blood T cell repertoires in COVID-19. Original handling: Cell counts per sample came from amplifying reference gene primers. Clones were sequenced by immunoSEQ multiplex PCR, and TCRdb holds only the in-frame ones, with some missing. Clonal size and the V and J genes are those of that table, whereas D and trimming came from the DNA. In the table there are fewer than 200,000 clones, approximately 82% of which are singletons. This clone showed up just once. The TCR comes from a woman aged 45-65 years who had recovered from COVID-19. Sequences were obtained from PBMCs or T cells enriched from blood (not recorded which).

In nucleotides, the CDR3 is TGTGCCAGTAGTATTGTCTGGGGCGGAAACACTGAAGCTTTCTTT. Its translation is CASSIVWGGNTEAFF. The chain links TRBV19 to TRBJ1-1, with TRBD1 as a possible D gene (5 bases). CDR1 is LNHDA, CDR2 SQIVND, per germline (reference sequence). V dropped 3 bases and J dropped 2 bases, with 13 bases sitting between them. The CDR3 contains 15 residues.